Each of the 21 T cell receptor beta chains below was sequenced from the same sample in a study of cytomegalovirus exposure and HLA in healthy donors. The method was immunoSEQ multiplex PCR; TCRdb's version includes in-frame clones alone and lacks a portion of them. The data hold tens of thousands of clones, with over 85% observed a single time. Sequenced material: PBMCs. Receptor source: a woman aged 25 to 45 in good health and CMV-seronegative.

Regarding this clone: Other DNA sequences of this sample code for an identical CDR3. The chain links TRBV9 to TRBJ2-3, with D unresolved. The germline gives CDR1 SGDLS, CDR2 YYNGEE. The CDR3 spans 13 residues. Trimming took off 1 base at V and 4 bases at J, with 7 bases between the two ends. The CDR3 sequence is CASSVLGPDTQYF. The CDR3 DNA follows: TGTGCCAGCAGCGTACTAGGCCCAGATACGCAGTATTTT.

This clone has only one observation. V and J are TRBV10-3 and TRBJ1-1; 7 bases align to TRBD1. V shed 4 bases and J 4 bases; nucleotides not matched to a gene: 6. Germline V gives CDR1 ENHRY, CDR2 SYGVKD. The CDR3 spans 14 residues. This chain's CDR3 is CAISGGGAGTEAFF. CDR3 DNA: TGTGCCATCAGTGGAGGGGGCGCGGGCACTGAAGCTTTCTTT.

The chain recombines TRBV7-2 with TRBJ1-2, with 10 bases lining up with TRBD1. There are 17 residues in the CDR3. With V trimmed by 2 bases and J by 4 bases, 10 bases remained unmatched. The V gene's germline CDR1 is SGHTA and CDR2 FQGNSA. The CDR3: CASSLSTWDRGSYGYTF. The CDR3 coding sequence is TGTGCCAGCAGCTTAAGTACCTGGGACAGGGGTTCCTATGGCTACACCTTC.

The V gene is TRBV5-8, the J gene TRBJ1-1; 8 nucleotides match TRBD1. The germline CDR1 and CDR2 sequences are SGHTS and YDEGEE. V was pared by 2 bases and J by 1 base, with 7 bases of the junction left unmatched. The CDR3 is made up of 16 amino acids. CDR3 sequence reads: CASSLFTGTGNTEAFF. CDR3 DNA sequence: TGTGCCAGCAGCTTATTTACCGGGACAGGGAACACTGAAGCTTTCTTT.

The V and J genes are TRBV19 and TRBJ2-1, with D maybe TRBD2 (7 bases). Germline CDR1 LNHDA, CDR2 SQIVND (reference sequence). V was trimmed by 2 bases and J by 5 bases, leaving 13 bases between them. There are 15 residues in the CDR3. The CDR3 DNA reads TGTGCCAGTAGTATATGGGGGGGCCGTAACAATGAGCAGTTCTTC. Protein sequence: CASSIWGGRNNEQFF.

This clone occurred once. The chain links TRBV30 to TRBJ1-6, with TRBD1 identical over 7 bases. Germline trimming cut 2 bases from V and 4 bases from J; bases unmatched to any gene: 5. The CDR3 is 15 amino acids. Germline V gene sequence: CDR1 GTSNPN, CDR2 SVGIG (reference sequence). CDR3 amino acids: CAWSPMTGYNSPLHF. The CDR3 DNA follows: TGTGCCTGGAGTCCTATGACAGGGTATAATTCACCCCTCCACTTT.

The chain couples TRBV5-1 to TRBJ2-5; the D is unclear. The germline CDR1 and CDR2 sequences are SGHRS and YFSETQ. The CDR3 has 15 amino acids. Trimming pared 4 bases from V and 1 base from J, leaving 14 bases between. The CDR3 protein is CASSAPERSQETQYF. The DNA of the CDR3 is TGCGCCAGCAGCGCTCCAGAGCGATCCCAAGAGACCCAGTACTTC.

A single count supports this clone. The chain combines TRBV27 with TRBJ1-1; a possible D gene is TRBD1 (6 bases). The germline V gene encodes CDR1 MNHEY and CDR2 SMNVEV (reference sequence). V gave up 0 bases and J gave up 1 base, with 9 bases separating them. The CDR3 has 15 residues. CDR3 region: CASSLSDRRNTEAFF. CDR3 nucleotide sequence: TGTGCCAGCAGTTTATCAGACAGGCGGAACACTGAAGCTTTCTTT.

The chain has TRBV2 and TRBJ2-1; 10 bases match TRBD2. Unmatched junction bases numbered 4, after V lost 5 bases and J lost 6 bases. The CDR3 spans 14 residues. Per the germline V gene, CDR1 is SNHLY and CDR2 is FYNNEI. CDR3 loop: CASSFRLAGNEQFF. The DNA for the CDR3 is TGTGCCAGCAGTTTCCGACTAGCGGGCAATGAGCAGTTCTTC.

J is TRBJ1-6 and V is TRBV30; unclear D gene. V was clipped by 3 bases and J by 0 bases, with 6 bases between them. CDR1 is GTSNPN and CDR2 is SVGIG in the germline V gene (reference sequence). This CDR3 region has 14 residues. Written as DNA, the CDR3 is TGTGCCTGGAGGGGGAGCTCCTATAATTCACCCCTCCACTTT. It is translated as CAWRGSSYNSPLHF.

The CDR3 DNA reads TGTGCCTGGAGTGCCTTGGGACTTACAACTAATGAAAAACTGTTTTTT. Encoded protein: CAWSALGLTTNEKLFF. The chain is built from TRBV30 and TRBJ1-4, with D possibly matching TRBD1 (5 bases). This CDR3 contains 16 residues. The germline V gene has CDR1 GTSNPN and CDR2 SVGIG (reference sequence). V gave up 1 base and J gave up 0 bases, with 12 bases separating them.

For the CDR3, the DNA is TGTGCCAGCAGCGCGCGACTAGCGGGAAGCACAGATACGCAGTATTTT. Translation: CASSARLAGSTDTQYF. This sequence joins TRBV9 and TRBJ2-3; 11 bases fit TRBD2. Trimming removed 3 bases from V and 0 bases from J; junction bases left unmatched: 3. The CDR3 runs 16 residues. Per the germline V gene, CDR1 is SGDLS and CDR2 is YYNGEE.

The chain joins TRBV7-7 to TRBJ2-5, with 8 bases lining up with TRBD1. V trimming: 5 bases; J trimming: 5 bases; junction bases outside the gene matches: 16. CDR1 and CDR2 (germline): SSHAT, FNYEAQ (reference sequence). This CDR3 has 17 residues. The CDR3 DNA reads TGTGCCAGCAGCCAGGGACAGGAGGGTAGCTTATCGGAGACCCAGTACTTC. Residues: CASSQGQEGSLSETQYF. Full variable domain (remainder filled in from reference TRBV7-7 and TRBJ2-5): GAGVSQSPRYKVTKRGQDVTLRCDPISSHATLYWYQQALGQGPEFLTYFNYEAQPDKSGLPSDRFSAERPEGSISTLTIQRTEQRDSAMYRCASSQGQEGSLSETQYFGPGTRLLVL.

The chain uses TRBV6-6 and TRBJ2-3; tentatively, D is TRBD2 (5 bases). Trimming removed 8 bases from V and 2 bases from J, with 20 bases in between. This CDR3 comprises 16 residues. Germline assignment: CDR1 MNHNY and CDR2 SVGAGI (reference sequence). The CDR3 sequence is CASRETWLALTDTQYF. CDR3 in DNA: TGTGCCAGCCGAGAAACGTGGCTAGCCCTCACAGATACGCAGTATTTT.

The J gene is TRBJ1-1, the V gene TRBV29-1; TRBD1 matches 8 bases. The CDR3 is 14 residues long. The germline V gene has CDR1 SQVTM and CDR2 ANQGSEA. Trimming removed 7 bases from V and 0 bases from J; junction bases left unmatched: 7. CDR3 DNA: TGCAGCGCTGGGGGACAGGTTATGAACACTGAAGCTTTCTTT. This translates into CSAGGQVMNTEAFF.

For this clone: The sample has other DNA sequences that encode this CDR3 too. The genes are TRBV5-1 and TRBJ1-5; 9 bases align to TRBD1. Trimming cost V 4 bases and J 6 bases; bases outside gene matches: 5. From germline, CDR1 is SGHRS and CDR2 YFSETQ. The CDR3 totals 14 residues. In DNA form, the CDR3 reads TGCGCCAGCAGCCTACAGGGGGCAGGTCAGCCCCAGCATTTT. This sequence encodes CASSLQGAGQPQHF.

Comments on this clone: A junction boundary mismatches the germline segment, possibly from a read error. This chain joins TRBV5-1 and TRBJ2-7; D might be TRBD2 (6 bases). The germline CDR1 and CDR2 sequences are SGHRS and YFSETQ. This CDR3 is 15 amino acids long. CDR3 in amino acids: CASSPVGTASNEQYF. The CDR3 DNA reads TGCGCCAGCAGCCCTGTAGGGACTGCCTCCAACGAGCAGTACTTC.

The gene calls are TRBV20-1 and TRBJ1-1, with D unclear. V lost 4 bases and J lost 10, with 13 bases in between. The CDR3 runs to 11 residues. Germline loops: CDR1 DFQATT, CDR2 SNEGSKA (reference sequence). CDR3: CSATVTIVAFF. CDR3 nucleotide sequence: TGCAGTGCTACTGTTACCATAGTAGCTTTCTTT.

Points on this clone: One end of the junction fails to match germline, which may point to a read error. The chain has TRBV23-1 and TRBJ1-2; D gene unclear. TRBV23-1 falls under the ORF class, with uncertain function. There are 12 residues in the CDR3. This CDR3 is CASSPTRRGVAF. The CDR3 DNA reads TGCGCCAGCAGTCCCACAAGGCGGGGTGTCGCCTTC.

The chain couples TRBV30 to TRBJ1-6; 7 positions match TRBD1. Germline V lookup: CDR1 GTSNPN, CDR2 SVGIG (reference sequence). The trim removed 4 bases at V and 7 bases at J, leaving 7 bases unmatched. The CDR3 is 14 residues long. The CDR3 protein is CAWNLDRMNSPLHF. CDR3 nucleotide sequence: TGTGCCTGGAATTTGGACAGGATGAATTCACCCCTCCACTTT.

The chain joins TRBV10-3 to TRBJ2-1, with 8 bases aligning to TRBD2. V lost 5 bases to trimming and J lost 7 bases; unmatched junction nucleotides: 7. This CDR3 region has 14 residues. In germline, CDR1 is ENHRY, CDR2 SYGVKD. The CDR3 DNA sequence: TGTGCCATCAGTCCTCGGGGGGGACAAAATGAGCAGTTCTTC. Translated: CAISPRGGQNEQFF.